The 2 T cell receptor beta chains below all came from one sample that was sequenced in a study of T cell changes during pregnancy in multiple sclerosis. Method: immunoSEQ multiplex PCR; TCRdb's copy keeps in-frame clones and lacks some. The data show about 24,000 clones, with 75% to 90% seen just once and roughly 8% held by the top ten. The material sequenced was CD8+ T cells from peripheral blood mononuclear cells, taken in the first trimester of pregnancy. These receptors were taken from a female donor in good health, enrolled as a control in a pregnancy study.

The V and J genes are TRBV13 and TRBJ2-5; 12 bases map to TRBD2. Per germline, CDR1 PRHDT and CDR2 FYEKMQ (reference sequence). Unmatched junction bases numbered 8, after V lost 1 base and J lost 5 bases. The CDR3 covers 17 residues. CDR3 residues: CASSLEGTSGLGETQYF. CDR3 DNA: TGTGCCAGCAGCTTAGAGGGGACTAGCGGGCTCGGGGAGACCCAGTACTTC.

This rearrangement joins TRBV29-1 to TRBJ2-1; 11 bases agree with TRBD2. Germline V gene lookup returns CDR1 SQVTM and CDR2 ANQGSEA. This CDR3 is 14 amino acids long. The junction had 3 bases not matched to a gene; V was cut back by 7 bases and J by 1 base. CDR3 loop: CSAPSGGSYNEQFF. CDR3 DNA: TGCAGCGCCCCTAGCGGGGGGTCCTACAATGAGCAGTTCTTC.